This T cell receptor (beta chain) was recorded in a study of radiotherapy plus CTLA-4 blockade in lung cancer. Germline V gene data show CDR1 as MDHEN and CDR2 as SYDVKM. The V and J ends lost 6 bases and 13 bases, in that order; junction bases with no gene match: 15. The CDR3 has 15 residues. The repertoire was sequenced with immunoSEQ multiplex PCR; TCRdb's copy has only in-frame clones and lacks some. The table includes more than 55,000 clones, around four fifths detected once. The V and J genes are TRBV28 and TRBJ1-2, with 12 bases identical to TRBD1. Sequencing used peripheral blood, obtained from a patient treated with radiotherapy plus ipilimumab. The TCR sequence derives from a human donor with non-small cell lung cancer whose response to radiotherapy plus ipilimumab could not be evaluated. The CDR3 region is CASRRAGTGGPSGTF. DNA of the CDR3: TGTGCCAGCAGGCGCGCCGGGACAGGGGGCCCGAGTGGCACCTTC.